This TCR beta chain was identified during a study of CD8+CD57+ T cells in acquired aplastic anemia. The use of genomic DNA as template underpinned the TCR beta VDJ and CDR3 profiling. TCRdb reprocessed the reads with MiXCR, giving one entry per CDR3 protein. Counted here are about 190,000 distinct CDR3 sequences, under 70% occurring once; the ten biggest clones make up just over 45%. In germline, CDR1 is SGHRS, CDR2 YFSETQ. The CDR3 is 14 residues long. Trimming pared 2 bases from V and 2 bases from J, leaving 11 bases between. The sequenced sample was sorted CD4+, CD8+, or CD8+CD57+ T cells (not recorded which) from PBMCs. This sequence originates from a human donor with severe aplastic anemia or a healthy control (not recorded which). The rearrangement joins TRBV5-1 to TRBJ2-7; D is uncertain. For the CDR3, the DNA is TGCGCCAGCAGCTTTCTGGGATCCCCCTACGAGCAGTACTTC. Residues: CASSFLGSPYEQYF.